The 4 T cell receptor beta chains reported below all come from one sample, sequenced in a study of blood T cell repertoires in COVID-19. Produced via immunoSEQ multiplex PCR; TCRdb's table is partial and in-frame only. This sample has 100,000 to 150,000 clones, with approximately 86% found just once. Sample: PBMCs or T cells enriched from blood (not recorded which). All receptors derive from a woman aged 45 to 65 who had recovered from COVID-19.

This chain connects TRBV7-2 to TRBJ2-1; 8 bases align to TRBD2. V gave up 1 base and J gave up 6 bases; unmatched junction bases: 5. Germline CDR1 reads SGHTA; CDR2 reads FQGNSA. This CDR3 contains 15 residues. The CDR3 nucleotides are TGTGCCAGCAGCTTAGATAGCGGGGCCGTCAATGAGCAGTTCTTC. Its translation: CASSLDSGAVNEQFF.

The rearrangement uses TRBV7-9 and TRBJ2-5; D gene unclear. The germline gives CDR1 SEHNR, CDR2 FQNEAQ (reference sequence). CDR3 length equals 15 residues. The ends were cut back, 0 bases at V and 4 bases at J, with 12 bases in the middle. The CDR3 protein is CASSLAAGVGETQYF. The CDR3 DNA sequence: TGTGCCAGCAGCTTAGCGGCAGGCGTGGGAGAGACCCAGTACTTC.

The gene calls are TRBV3-1 (or the pseudogene TRBV3-2) and TRBJ2-1; no clear D gene. Trimming stripped 0 bases from V and 5 bases from J, with 5 bases between. The CDR3 has 13 amino acids. The germline V gene has CDR1 LGHDT and CDR2 YNNKEL (reference sequence). The CDR3 bases are TGTGCCAGCAGCCAAGATTTAAACAATGAGCAGTTCTTC. This gives the protein CASSQDLNNEQFF.

The rearrangement uses TRBV10-3 and TRBJ2-1; 7 positions match TRBD2. The germline gives CDR1 ENHRY, CDR2 SYGVKD. There are 16 residues in the CDR3. J gave up 5 bases and V 2 bases, and 9 bases lay outside the gene matches. The CDR3 sequence: CAISERVSGENNEQFF. The CDR3, as DNA: TGTGCCATCAGTGAGCGAGTCAGCGGGGAAAACAATGAGCAGTTCTTC.